The entry below describes one T cell receptor beta chain. The antigen is undetermined. The sample is drawn from a study of shared clonotypes between healthy human individuals. The assay used deep level. The method was immunoSEQ multiplex PCR; TCRdb's version includes in-frame clones alone and lacks a portion of them. The sample gives 110,000 or so clones, about two thirds of which show up once; 20% to 25% is in the top ten. Whole-study findings and limits: Naive subsets, compared against memory subsets, generally had larger estimated richness values. The study found roughly 5% of naive CD4 clonotypes shared across four donors.

Germline CDR1 PRHDT, CDR2 FYEKMQ (reference sequence). The CDR3 extends over 13 amino acids. Trimming took off 4 bases at V and 5 bases at J, with 12 bases between the two ends. The TCR comes from a woman aged 30 to 39 in good health. The V call is TRBV13, the J call TRBJ2-7; the D gene is possibly TRBD1 (6 bases). Sequencing was performed on memory CD8+ T cells sorted from blood. Subset of the sample: CD45RO+ cells pooled with CCR7-negative TemRA cells. CDR3 residues: CASSSDRADEQYF. The CDR3 bases are TGTGCCAGCAGCTCGGACAGAGCCGACGAGCAGTACTTC.